A single T cell receptor (beta chain) is shown here with its context. The V and J ends lost 1 base and 2 bases respectively, with 8 bases between them. The CDR3 is made up of 14 amino acids. CDR1 is SGHVS, CDR2 FQNEAQ, per germline. This entry comes from a study of blood T cell repertoires in COVID-19. About the study: The United States, Italy and Spain supplied acute and convalescent COVID-19 samples.

Generated by immunoSEQ multiplex PCR, the TCRdb table keeps only in-frame clones and is missing some. The sample records fewer than 200,000 clones, about 85% being singletons. Input material: peripheral blood. The chain recombines TRBV7-8 with TRBJ1-2; D not resolved. The origin of this receptor is a woman aged 60 to 75 with COVID-19, enrolled during active disease. CDR3 coding DNA: TGTGCCAGCAGCTTAGACAGTAGAAACTATGGCTACACCTTC. Protein: CASSLDSRNYGYTF.